These 29 T cell receptor beta chains originate from one sample sequenced in a study of cytomegalovirus exposure and HLA in healthy donors. With 60 Vbeta and 13 Jbeta primers, the PCR was carried out. The assay was immunoSEQ multiplex PCR, and TCRdb's table has in-frame clones only and misses some. Here the sample spans approximately 170,000 clones, around 68% being singletons. Sequences were obtained from PBMCs. The source of these receptors is a woman aged 40 to 55 in good health and CMV-seropositive.

CDR3 loop: CASSVTSGGQTDTQYF. The DNA of the CDR3 is TGTGCCAGCAGCGTGACTAGCGGGGGGCAAACAGATACGCAGTATTTT. The chain combines TRBV2 with TRBJ2-3, with 13 bases matching TRBD2. CDR3 length: 16 residues. Trimming cost V 6 bases and J 3 bases; bases outside gene matches: 6. CDR1 and CDR2 from the germline V gene are SNHLY and FYNNEI.

This clone was detected only a few times. The chain uses TRBV7-9 and TRBJ2-3; TRBD2 matches at 10 bases. After removal of 5 bases from V and 4 bases from J, the junction contained 9 bases not matched to a gene. Germline CDR1 is SEHNR and CDR2 is FQNEAQ (reference sequence). The length of the CDR3 is 16 residues. The CDR3 is CASSQSGGARPDTQYF. CDR3 bases: TGTGCCAGCAGCCAGAGCGGGGGGGCGCGGCCAGATACGCAGTATTTT.

V is TRBV7-3 and J is TRBJ2-3, with D possibly matching TRBD2 (5 bases). The CDR3 consists of 16 residues. V was trimmed by 3 bases and J by 7 bases, leaving 20 bases between them. Per the germline V gene, CDR1 is SGHTA and CDR2 is FQGTGA. The CDR3 bases are TGTGCCAGCAGCTTCTTCGGGAACACAGATCGAAATACGCAGTATTTT. Its translation is CASSFFGNTDRNTQYF. The full variable domain, its missing parts supplied by reference TRBV7-3 and TRBJ2-3, is GAGVSQTPSNKVTEKGKYVELRCDPISGHTALYWYRQSLGQGPEFLIYFQGTGAADDSGLPNDRFFAVRPEGSVSTLKIQRTERGDSAVYLCASSFFGNTDRNTQYFGPGTRLTVL.

There are a few counts of this clone. The chain joins TRBV6-5 to TRBJ1-1, with 10 bases fitting TRBD1. The CDR3 runs to 15 residues. The germline V gene has CDR1 MNHEY and CDR2 SVGAGI. Trimming removed 6 bases from V and 7 bases from J; junction bases left unmatched: 11. In DNA, the CDR3 is TGTGCCAGCAGACGGGACAGGGGAGGCCCCGGTGAAGCTTTCTTT. Translated, it gives CASRRDRGGPGEAFF.

The J gene is TRBJ2-5, the V gene TRBV6-5; D is undetermined. Germline V gives CDR1 MNHEY, CDR2 SVGAGI. V lost 0 bases to trimming and J lost 5 bases, with 4 bases between them. The CDR3 sequence is 12 residues long. The CDR3 loop is CASSYSGETQYF. The CDR3 coding sequence is TGTGCCAGCAGTTACTCGGGCGAGACCCAGTACTTC.

The chain joins TRBV10-3 to TRBJ2-5; 9 nucleotides match TRBD1. With the DNA end fitting TRBJ2-7 better, the J assignment may be wrong. This CDR3 comprises 13 residues. CDR1 is ENHRY and CDR2 is SYGVKD in the germline V gene. CDR3 in amino acids: CAISTDRGFEQYF. CDR3 in DNA: TGTGCCATCAGTACGGACAGGGGATTCGAGCAGTACTTC.

This clone appeared a few times. The J gene is TRBJ2-7, the V gene TRBV5-1, with 8 bases aligning to TRBD1. Germline CDR1 reads SGHRS; CDR2 reads YFSETQ. V lost 4 bases and J lost 3; bases outside the gene matches: 9. The length of the CDR3 is 15 residues. This CDR3 reads CASSPGTGFNYEQYF. The CDR3 bases are TGCGCCAGCAGCCCTGGGACAGGTTTTAACTACGAGCAGTACTTC.

This clone is medium-sized. The chain carries TRBV28 and TRBJ1-1, with D perhaps matching TRBD1 (6 bases). Trimming removed 2 bases from V and 7 bases from J, with 8 bases in between. CDR1 is MDHEN, CDR2 SYDVKM, per germline. This CDR3 spans 12 amino acids. The CDR3 sequence: CASSLQGCEAFF. In DNA form, the CDR3 reads TGTGCCAGCAGTTTACAGGGGTGTGAAGCTTTCTTT.

V gene TRBV28 combines with J gene TRBJ1-1; a possible D gene is TRBD1 (6 bases). With 1 base removed from V and 4 bases from J, the gap between germline ends came to 13 bases. The CDR3 runs 15 residues. Per the germline V gene, CDR1 is MDHEN and CDR2 is SYDVKM. DNA of the CDR3: TGTGCCAGCAGTTTATTCGGACAGCGGATCACTGAAGCTTTCTTT. Its translation is CASSLFGQRITEAFF.

This clone has a handful of counts. The chain has TRBV7-3 and TRBJ2-7, with TRBD2 identical over 7 bases. Trimming at V came to 4 bases and at J to 3 bases, leaving 9 bases not matched to a gene. CDR1 and CDR2 (germline): SGHTA, FQGTGA. The CDR3 contains 15 residues. As DNA, the CDR3 is TGTGCCAGCAGCTCGTTAGCGGGTGGGAACTACGAGCAGTACTTC. This encodes CASSSLAGGNYEQYF.

The chain is built from TRBV7-2 and TRBJ1-5; TRBD1 matches at 7 bases. The germline V gene has CDR1 SGHTA and CDR2 FQGNSA. This CDR3 region has 14 residues. Trimming at V came to 5 bases and at J to 2 bases, leaving 3 bases not matched to a gene. CDR3 region: CASSATGGNQPQHF. CDR3 in DNA: TGTGCCAGCAGCGCTACAGGGGGCAATCAGCCCCAGCATTTT.

The V and J genes are TRBV19 and TRBJ2-7; D may be TRBD1 (5 bases). Trimming removed 5 bases from V and 5 bases from J, with 13 bases in between. The CDR3 is 13 amino acids. Germline lookup yields CDR1 LNHDA and CDR2 SQIVND (reference sequence). The DNA of the CDR3 is TGTGCCAGTAGTTTTGGCAGGGCGAACGAGCAGTACTTC. It encodes CASSFGRANEQYF.

On this clone: At one end the junction does not follow the germline gene, possibly because of a read error. The chain employs TRBV6-5 and TRBJ1-5; 8 bases fit TRBD1. The CDR3 length is 16 residues. Germline V gives CDR1 MNHEY, CDR2 SVGAGI. CDR3 region: CASSYSGTGTSRPQNF. The CDR3 DNA reads TGTGCCAGCAGTTACTCCGGGACAGGAACTTCCAGGCCCCAGAATTTT.

V gene TRBV4-1 combines with J gene TRBJ2-2; the match to TRBD1 covers 9 bases. The ends lost 0 bases at V and 2 bases at J; junction bases unmatched: 7. Germline CDR1 reads MGHRA; CDR2 reads YSYEKL. CDR3 length: 18 residues. The chain's CDR3 is CASSQDWGGQGNTGELFF. The CDR3 DNA is TGCGCCAGCAGCCAAGATTGGGGGGGACAGGGAAACACCGGGGAGCTGTTTTTT.

V is TRBV5-4 and J is TRBJ2-1, with 7 bases identical to TRBD1. Trimming cost V 3 bases and J 9 bases; bases outside gene matches: 6. The germline gives CDR1 SGHNT, CDR2 YYREEE (reference sequence). The CDR3 contains 13 residues. Here the CDR3 reads CASSSIGGTEQFF. The CDR3, as DNA: TGTGCCAGCAGCTCGATAGGGGGCACTGAGCAGTTCTTC.

The chain carries TRBV19 and TRBJ2-7; D is perhaps TRBD1 (6 bases). The germline V gene encodes CDR1 LNHDA and CDR2 SQIVND (reference sequence). Deletions cut 3 bases from V and 5 bases from J, with 20 bases between. This CDR3 contains 16 residues. CDR3 sequence: CASSIRVGVRGDEQYF. DNA of the CDR3: TGTGCCAGTAGTATTCGGGTCGGCGTCAGGGGCGACGAGCAGTACTTC.

The V gene is TRBV29-1, the J gene TRBJ2-2; a weak D match, TRBD1 (6 bases). The CDR3 loop spans 15 amino acids. Trimming cost V 5 bases and J 2 bases, with 15 bases left between them. Looked up from germline, CDR1 is SQVTM and CDR2 is ANQGSEA. The CDR3 bases are TGCAGCGTTTGGGCCAGGGGCACCAACACCGGGGAGCTGTTTTTT. Translating gives CSVWARGTNTGELFF.

The chain has TRBV7-3 and TRBJ2-3; 8 bases line up with TRBD2. Germline V gives CDR1 SGHTA, CDR2 FQGTGA. This CDR3 contains 15 residues. Germline trimming cut 5 bases from V and 4 bases from J; bases unmatched to any gene: 8. The CDR3 nucleotides read TGTGCCAGCAGCCTACAAGCGGGGGTGGCAGATACGCAGTATTTT. Protein sequence: CASSLQAGVADTQYF.

The rearrangement uses TRBV7-6 and TRBJ1-2; no clear D. V lost 1 base and J 5 bases, leaving 11 bases between the germline ends. The CDR3 contains 14 residues. The germline gives CDR1 SGHVS, CDR2 FNYEAQ. The CDR3 nucleotides are TGTGCCAGCAGCTTAGACGGCACGGGGTATGGCTACACCTTC. This sequence encodes CASSLDGTGYGYTF. Full variable domain (outside the CDR3, taken from reference TRBV7-6 and TRBJ1-2): GAGVSQSPRYKVTKRGQDVALRCDPISGHVSLYWYRQALGQGPEFLTYFNYEAQQDKSGLPNDRFSAERPEGSISTLTIQRTEQRDSAMYRCASSLDGTGYGYTFGSGTRLTVV.

As concerns this clone: The junction departs from germline at one end; a sequencing error may be responsible. The chain combines TRBV5-6 with TRBJ1-1; D unclear. This CDR3 comprises 13 residues. Germline-derived CDR1 and CDR2 are SGHDT and YYEEEE. The DNA of the CDR3 is TGTGCCAACAGCTTATACAGAAACACTGAAGCTTTCTTT. Its translation is CANSLYRNTEAFF.

V and J are TRBV5-1 and TRBJ1-4, with 8 bases matching TRBD1. This CDR3 is 14 amino acids long. V trimming: 4 bases; J trimming: 7 bases; junction bases outside the gene matches: 6. The V gene's germline CDR1 is SGHRS and CDR2 YFSETQ. The CDR3, as DNA: TGCGCCAGCAGCGACGGACAGGGCCCTGAAAAACTGTTTTTT. This gives the protein CASSDGQGPEKLFF.

This chain links TRBV6-5 with TRBJ1-1; D is uncertain. The germline V gene has CDR1 MNHEY and CDR2 SVGAGI. There are 12 residues in the CDR3. Trimming left V 6 bases short and J 7 bases short, with 12 bases between. CDR3 sequence reads: CASSPITGEAFF. The CDR3 nucleotides read TGTGCCAGCAGCCCGATTACCGGTGAAGCTTTCTTT.

The chain is built from TRBV7-9 and TRBJ1-1; maybe TRBD1 (6 bases). The V gene lost 7 bases and the J gene lost 1 base, with 13 bases spanning the gap. CDR3 length equals 14 residues. The germline V gene has CDR1 SEHNR and CDR2 FQNEAQ (reference sequence). The CDR3: CASTLGRGNTEAFF. CDR3 coding DNA: TGTGCCAGCACCCTCGGCAGGGGGAACACTGAAGCTTTCTTT.

This clone was detected a few times. The J gene is TRBJ1-3, the V gene TRBV28; 9 bases map to TRBD1. The CDR3 covers 15 residues. V was clipped by 5 bases and J by 2 bases; unmatched bases: 4. Germline V gene data show CDR1 as MDHEN and CDR2 as SYDVKM. CDR3: CASSEQGAPGNTIYF. CDR3 DNA: TGTGCCAGCAGTGAACAGGGGGCGCCTGGAAACACCATATATTTT.

The chain links TRBV5-8 to TRBJ2-3; 12 bases align to TRBD1. The trim removed 4 bases at V and 2 bases at J, leaving 2 bases unmatched. CDR1 and CDR2 from the germline V gene are SGHTS and YDEGEE. This CDR3 region has 15 residues. The CDR3 coding sequence is TGTGCCAGCAGCCCGGGACAGGGGGCCACAGATACGCAGTATTTT. Protein sequence: CASSPGQGATDTQYF.

The V gene is TRBV4-1, the J gene TRBJ1-2; 8 bases match TRBD1. Per germline, CDR1 MGHRA and CDR2 YSYEKL. V was pared by 2 bases and J by 1 base, with 3 bases of the junction left unmatched. The CDR3 runs to 15 residues. This CDR3 reads CASSQITGGNYGYTF. As DNA, the CDR3 is TGCGCCAGCAGCCAAATAACAGGGGGTAACTATGGCTACACCTTC.

CDR3 region: CASSQESPSGGAYVETQYF. CDR3 DNA: TGCGCCAGCAGCCAAGAATCGCCTAGCGGGGGGGCCTACGTAGAGACCCAGTACTTC. The rearrangement links TRBV4-1 to TRBJ2-5; 12 nucleotides agree with TRBD2. Per germline, CDR1 MGHRA and CDR2 YSYEKL. The CDR3 runs to 19 residues. The junction had 12 bases not matched to a gene; V was cut back by 0 bases and J by 4 bases.

V and J are TRBV12-5 and TRBJ2-5, with a weak D call TRBD1 (6 bases). Per the germline V gene, CDR1 is LGHNT and CDR2 is FRNRAP. Trimming removed 0 bases at V and 2 bases at J, with 19 bases between. This CDR3 has 18 residues. CDR3 in amino acids: CASGLVRLQGRGQETQYF. In DNA, the CDR3 is TGTGCTAGTGGTTTGGTCCGCCTACAGGGAAGAGGGCAAGAGACCCAGTACTTC.

The chain employs TRBV5-1 and TRBJ2-3, with 11 bases that match TRBD2. CDR3 size: 16 residues. Trimming took 0 bases from V and 11 from J; bases not matched to a gene: 11. The germline CDR1 and CDR2 sequences are SGHRS and YFSETQ. The CDR3 bases are TGCGCCAGCAGCTTGGCTAGCGGGGGGCCCGAACGGGGGCAGTATTTT. This sequence encodes CASSLASGGPERGQYF. Full variable domain (remainder filled in from reference TRBV5-1 and TRBJ2-3): KAGVTQTPRYLIKTRGQQVTLSCSPISGHRSVSWYQQTPGQGLQFLFEYFSETQRNKGNFPGRFSGRQFSNSRSEMNVSTLELGDSALYLCASSLASGGPERGQYFGPGTRLTVL.